This T cell receptor (beta chain) was recorded in a study of blood T cell repertoires in COVID-19. Study context: Acute and convalescent COVID-19 samples came from the United States, Italy and Spain. The analysed material was cDNA or gDNA that came from T cells, B-cell-depleted T cells, or PBMCs.

The authors' processing: Reference gene primer amplification yielded estimated nucleated cell counts. TCRdb's table, derived via immunoSEQ multiplex PCR, lists solely in-frame clones and lacks some. Clone size and V and J calls were adopted from that table, with D and trimming inferred from the DNA. The repertoire has approximately 92,000 clones, 72% of them found once; the top ten carry around 25%. CDR1 is LNHDA and CDR2 is SQIVND in the germline V gene (reference sequence). The CDR3 is 15 amino acids. V was clipped by 8 bases and J by 0 bases, with 13 bases between them. The chain is built from TRBV19 and TRBJ1-4, with D perhaps TRBD1 (6 bases). Material: peripheral blood. The TCR originated in a woman aged 60-75 years in a cohort sampled during active or convalescent COVID-19. CDR3 sequence reads: CASLRGQSTNEKLFF. CDR3 bases: TGTGCCAGTCTCCGGGGACAATCAACTAATGAAAAACTGTTTTTT.